This TCR beta chain was identified during a study of identical twins. Study findings and constraints: Sequences that were beta out-of-frame showed weaker excess twin sharing.

TCRdb ran MiXCR on the 5' RACE reads and lists one entry per CDR3 protein. The profile shows about 700,000 distinct CDR3 sequences, 8.5% to 9.5% of them singletons. This clonotype was seen a handful of times. The antigen is unknown. These data also formed part of another study, on yellow fever vaccine responses in identical twins.

Sequencing used PBMCs. The clonotype originates from a young woman in good health.

CDR3 bases: TGTGCCAGCAGCGACTACGGGAGCTCCTATAATTCACCCCTCCACTTT. Protein: CASSDYGSSYNSPLHF. J is TRBJ1-6 and V is TRBV9, with D unresolved. This CDR3 has 16 amino acids. V was cut by 3 bases and J by 0 bases, with 10 bases left in between. Germline CDR1 SGDLS, CDR2 YYNGEE.